The present T cell receptor (beta chain) was sequenced within a study of OX40 agonist ivuxolimab in advanced cancers. General study results and limits: Some of the nonresponding patients also showed low levels of normalized T-cell clonal expansion.

TCRdb's table, derived via immunoSEQ multiplex PCR, lists solely in-frame clones and lacks some. The repertoire includes about 58,000 clones, 87% of them detected once, and 0.55% to 0.65% sits in the top ten. Of note for this clone: Its antigen is as yet unknown.

The CDR3 contains 17 residues. Germline values: CDR1 SGHRS, CDR2 YFSETQ. Trimming pared 3 bases from V and 2 bases from J, leaving 20 bases between. This chain links TRBV5-1 with TRBJ2-5; D perhaps matches TRBD2 (6 bases). The starting material was CD4+ or CD8+ T cells sorted from blood, obtained in a trial of the OX40 agonist ivuxolimab. The origin of this receptor is an adult with an advanced solid tumor such as melanoma, head and neck, liver or kidney cancer. Here the CDR3 reads CASSSLPQAGRQETQYF. DNA for the CDR3: TGCGCCAGCAGCTCCCTCCCCCAAGCGGGTAGGCAAGAGACCCAGTACTTC. Drawing the rest from reference TRBV5-1 and TRBJ2-5, the complete variable domain is KAGVTQTPRYLIKTRGQQVTLSCSPISGHRSVSWYQQTPGQGLQFLFEYFSETQRNKGNFPGRFSGRQFSNSRSEMNVSTLELGDSALYLCASSSLPQAGRQETQYFGPGTRLLVL.